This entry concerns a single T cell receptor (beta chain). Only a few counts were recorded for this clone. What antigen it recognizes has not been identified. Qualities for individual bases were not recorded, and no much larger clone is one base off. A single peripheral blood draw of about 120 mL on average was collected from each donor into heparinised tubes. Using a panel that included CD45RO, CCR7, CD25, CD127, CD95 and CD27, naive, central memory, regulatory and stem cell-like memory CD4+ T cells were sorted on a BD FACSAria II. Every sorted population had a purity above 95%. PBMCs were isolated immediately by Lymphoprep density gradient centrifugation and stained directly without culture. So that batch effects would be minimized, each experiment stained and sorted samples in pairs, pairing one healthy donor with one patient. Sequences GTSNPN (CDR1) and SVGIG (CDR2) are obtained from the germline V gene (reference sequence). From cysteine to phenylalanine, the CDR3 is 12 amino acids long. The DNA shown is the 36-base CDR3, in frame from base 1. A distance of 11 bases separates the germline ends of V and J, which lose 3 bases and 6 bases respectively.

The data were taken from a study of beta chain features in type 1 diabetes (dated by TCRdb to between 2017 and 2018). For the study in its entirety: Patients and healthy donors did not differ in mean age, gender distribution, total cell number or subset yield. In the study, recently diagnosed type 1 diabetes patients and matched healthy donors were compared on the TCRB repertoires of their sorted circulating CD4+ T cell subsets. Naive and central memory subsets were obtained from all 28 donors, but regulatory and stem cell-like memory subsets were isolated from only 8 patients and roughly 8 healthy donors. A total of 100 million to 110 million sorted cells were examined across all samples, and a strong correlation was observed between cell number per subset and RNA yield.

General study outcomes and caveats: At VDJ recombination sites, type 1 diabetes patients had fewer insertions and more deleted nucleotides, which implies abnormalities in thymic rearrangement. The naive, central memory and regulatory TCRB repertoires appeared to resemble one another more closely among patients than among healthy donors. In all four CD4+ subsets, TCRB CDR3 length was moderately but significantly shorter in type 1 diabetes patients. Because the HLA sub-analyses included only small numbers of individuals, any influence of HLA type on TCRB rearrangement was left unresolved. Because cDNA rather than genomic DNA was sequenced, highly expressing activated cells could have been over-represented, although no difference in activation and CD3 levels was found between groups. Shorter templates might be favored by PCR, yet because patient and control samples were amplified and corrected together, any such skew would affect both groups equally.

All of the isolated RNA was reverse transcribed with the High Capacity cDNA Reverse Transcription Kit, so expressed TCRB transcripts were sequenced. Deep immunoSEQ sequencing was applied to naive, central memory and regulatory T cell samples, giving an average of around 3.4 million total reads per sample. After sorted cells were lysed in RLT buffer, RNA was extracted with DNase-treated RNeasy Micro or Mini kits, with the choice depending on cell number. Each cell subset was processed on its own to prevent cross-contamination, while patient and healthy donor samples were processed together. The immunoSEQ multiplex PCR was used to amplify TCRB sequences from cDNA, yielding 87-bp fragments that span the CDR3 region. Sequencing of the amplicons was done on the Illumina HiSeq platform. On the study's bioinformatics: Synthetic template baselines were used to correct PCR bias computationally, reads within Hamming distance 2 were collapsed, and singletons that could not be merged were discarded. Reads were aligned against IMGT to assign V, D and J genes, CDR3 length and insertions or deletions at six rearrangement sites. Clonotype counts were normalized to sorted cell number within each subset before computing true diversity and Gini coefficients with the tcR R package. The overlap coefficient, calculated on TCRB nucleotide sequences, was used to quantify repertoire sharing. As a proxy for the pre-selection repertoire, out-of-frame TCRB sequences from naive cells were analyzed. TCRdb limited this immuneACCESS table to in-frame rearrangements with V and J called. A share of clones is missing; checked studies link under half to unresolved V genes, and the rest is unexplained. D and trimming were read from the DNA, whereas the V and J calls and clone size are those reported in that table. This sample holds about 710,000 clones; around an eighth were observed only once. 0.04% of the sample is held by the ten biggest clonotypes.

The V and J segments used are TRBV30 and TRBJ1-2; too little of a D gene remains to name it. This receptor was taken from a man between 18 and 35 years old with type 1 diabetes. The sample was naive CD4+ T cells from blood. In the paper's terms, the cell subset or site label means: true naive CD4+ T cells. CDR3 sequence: CAWSQQFNGYTF. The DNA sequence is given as TGTGCCTGGAGCCAACAGTTCAATGGCTACACCTTC.